Listed below are T cell receptor beta chains from one sample, sequenced in a study of response to subunit inactivated influenza vaccine. TCRdb itself ran the RT-PCR reads through MiXCR, one entry per CDR3 protein. The sample has over 300,000 distinct CDR3 sequences, about a fifth seen once. Sequenced here: PBMCs from blood, sampled less than 22 months after vaccination. The receptors were sampled from a man between 50 and 70 years old who received an inactivated influenza vaccine. Both conserved end residues are part of each CDR3. The D gene is left open where the match is weak. Not all rows give a size; the values are once, few, many and, for expanded clones, a class.

>NA|TRBJ2-2|TRBD1|TRBV5-5
CASSLGTGFTGELFF
TGTGCCAGCAGCTTGGGGACAGGGTTCACCGGGGAGCTGTTTTTT
>many|TRBJ1-4|NA|TRBV7-6
CASSLAGGDRPNEKLFF
TGTGCCAGCAGCTTAGCGGGGGGAGATCGTCCAAATGAAAAACTGTTTTTT
>NA|TRBJ2-3|TRBD2|TRBV4-3
CASSQDPPGGARNTQYF
TGCGCCAGCAGCCAAGATCCTCCCGGGGGGGCTAGAAATACGCAGTATTTT
>NA|TRBJ1-4|NA|TRBV5-1
CASSFIPEEWDEKLFF
TGCGCCAGCAGCTTTATTCCGGAGGAGTGGGATGAAAAACTGTTTTTT
>few|TRBJ1-1|TRBD1|TRBV27
CASRSTGGVNTEAFF
TGTGCCAGCAGATCCACAGGGGGGGTTAACACTGAAGCTTTCTTT
>few|TRBJ2-2|NA|TRBV19
CASGYREGTGELFF
TGTGCCAGTGGGTACAGGGAGGGCACCGGGGAGCTGTTTTTT
>few|TRBJ1-6|NA|TRBV12-3/TRBV12-4
CASSLDGVSYNSPLHF
TGTGCCAGCAGTTTAGACGGGGTATCCTATAATTCACCCCTCCACTTT
>many|TRBJ1-1|NA|TRBV29-1
CSVEYAHANTEAFF
TGCAGCGTTGAATATGCACATGCAAACACTGAAGCTTTCTTT
>NA|TRBJ1-2|TRBD1|TRBV4-2
CASSQDRSGGLIGYTF
TGTGCCAGCAGCCAAGATCGTTCAGGGGGCTTAATTGGCTACACCTTC
>NA|TRBJ2-7|NA|TRBV29-1
CSVPDPYAFDRRAYEQYF
TGCAGCGTTCCAGACCCTTACGCATTCGACAGGCGAGCCTACGAGCAGTACTTC
>many|TRBJ1-1|TRBD1|TRBV5-1
CASSMGQGGRDTEAFF
TGCGCCAGCAGCATGGGACAGGGTGGCCGGGACACTGAAGCTTTCTTT
>NA|TRBJ2-7|TRBD2|TRBV19
CASSPPGLAGAYEQYF
TGTGCCAGTAGTCCCCCGGGACTAGCGGGAGCCTACGAGCAGTACTTC
>few|TRBJ2-7|NA|TRBV5-1
CASSTDWAYEQYF
TGCGCCAGCAGCACTGACTGGGCCTACGAGCAGTACTTC
>many|TRBJ1-3|NA|TRBV7-9
CASSLVEFSGNTIYF
TGTGCCAGCAGCTTAGTAGAGTTCTCTGGAAACACCATATATTTT
>NA|TRBJ2-7|TRBD2|TRBV29-1
CSVEDNIPRGGTYEQYF
TGCAGCGTTGAAGATAATATCCCACGGGGGGGGACCTACGAGCAGTACTTC
>few|TRBJ2-7|TRBD2|TRBV20-1
CSASIAGGLYEQYF
TGCAGTGCTAGCATAGCGGGAGGTTTGTACGAGCAGTACTTC
>many|TRBJ1-6|NA|TRBV6-2/TRBV6-3
CASSYTGWNSPLHF
TGTGCCAGCAGTTACACAGGGTGGAATTCACCCCTCCACTTT
>many|TRBJ2-1|TRBD2|TRBV20-1
CSASYDPSGRVKDNEQFF
TGCAGTGCTAGTTATGATCCTAGCGGGAGGGTTAAGGACAATGAGCAGTTCTTC
>few|TRBJ1-4|TRBD1|TRBV15
CATSGNRGRGEKLFF
TGTGCCACCAGCGGTAACAGGGGTCGAGGGGAAAAACTGTTTTTT
>many|TRBJ1-5|NA|TRBV4-3
CASSQEPRSNQPQHF
TGCGCCAGCAGCCAAGAACCAAGGAGCAATCAGCCCCAGCATTTT
>NA|TRBJ2-7|NA|TRBV7-9
CASSLSLYEQYF
TGTGCCAGCAGCTTGTCCCTCTACGAGCAGTACTTC
>few|TRBJ2-4|TRBD2|TRBV7-8
CASSLPRGGMGKNIQYF
TGTGCCAGCAGCTTACCTCGGGGAGGGATGGGCAAAAACATTCAGTACTTC
>few|TRBJ1-3|NA|TRBV6-1
CASSATGAVRNTIYF
TGTGCCAGCAGTGCTACCGGGGCAGTCAGAAACACCATATATTTT
>NA|TRBJ2-1|NA|TRBV18
CASSLIGYNEQFF
TGTGCCAGCTCACTAATCGGCTACAATGAGCAGTTCTTC
>few|TRBJ2-6|NA|TRBV20-1
CSVSDSGANVLTF
TGCAGTGTGTCCGACTCTGGGGCCAACGTCCTGACTTTC
>NA|TRBJ1-5|NA|TRBV9
CASSVGEGLQPQHF
TGTGCCAGCAGCGTAGGAGAGGGATTGCAGCCCCAGCATTTT
>NA|TRBJ2-5|TRBD2|TRBV20-1
CSAEERGAVETQYF
TGCAGTGCTGAAGAGCGGGGGGCGGTCGAGACCCAGTACTTC
>few|TRBJ2-3|TRBD2|TRBV11-2
CASSLSLAGITDTQYF
TGTGCCAGCAGCTTAAGCCTAGCGGGGATCACAGATACGCAGTATTTT
>NA|TRBJ2-1|NA|TRBV2
CASRGGTGSYNEQFF
TGTGCCAGCAGGGGCGGGACCGGCTCCTACAATGAGCAGTTCTTC
>many|TRBJ2-6|TRBD1|TRBV18
CASSSVSGQGKTGANVLTF
TGTGCCAGCTCATCAGTCTCGGGACAGGGAAAGACTGGGGCCAACGTCCTGACTTTC
>NA|TRBJ1-5|TRBD1|TRBV30
CAWSAPGQGGQPQHF
TGTGCCTGGAGTGCACCGGGACAGGGGGGGCAGCCCCAGCATTTT
>few|TRBJ2-7|TRBD1|TRBV6-2/TRBV6-3
CASSYSRDSPYEQYF
TGTGCCAGCAGTTACTCCCGGGACAGTCCCTACGAGCAGTACTTC
>NA|TRBJ2-3|TRBD1|TRBV7-2
CASSLVSGGWDTQYF
TGTGCCAGCAGCTTAGTGTCAGGGGGATGGGATACGCAGTATTTT
>NA|TRBJ2-3|TRBD1|TRBV7-2
CASSLPSGGFFDTQYF
TGTGCCAGCAGCTTGCCCTCAGGGGGTTTCTTTGATACGCAGTATTTT
>many|TRBJ1-1|NA|TRBV28
CASTTNTEAFF
TGTGCCAGCACAACGAACACTGAAGCTTTCTTT
>many|TRBJ1-1|NA|TRBV5-1
CASSPSGGNTEAFF
TGCGCCAGCAGCCCCTCTGGAGGGAACACTGAAGCTTTCTTT
>NA|TRBJ2-1|TRBD2|TRBV30
CAWGRTSEQFF
TGTGCCTGGGGTCGGACTAGTGAGCAGTTCTTC
>NA|TRBJ2-7|NA|TRBV23-1
CASRTGKEQYF
TGCGCCAGCAGAACAGGGAAAGAGCAGTACTTC
>few|TRBJ2-3|TRBD2|TRBV7-2
CASSLSRTSGGRTDTQYF
TGTGCCAGCAGCTTATCGCGGACTAGCGGGGGGCGCACAGATACGCAGTATTTT
>NA|TRBJ2-1|TRBD1|TRBV5-1
CASSRRQGADNEQFF
TGCGCCAGCAGCCGTCGACAGGGGGCTGACAATGAGCAGTTCTTC
>NA|TRBJ1-1|NA|TRBV12-3/TRBV12-4
CASLDRVNEAFF
TGTGCCAGCCTGGACAGAGTAAATGAAGCTTTCTTT
>NA|TRBJ1-4|NA|TRBV6-2/TRBV6-3
CASSSDLRGSATNEKLFF
TGTGCCAGCAGTTCCGACTTGAGGGGGAGTGCAACTAATGAAAAACTGTTTTTT
>NA|TRBJ2-7|NA|TRBV29-1
CSVEDRTGISYEQYF
TGCAGCGTTGAAGATCGAACAGGGATATCCTACGAGCAGTACTTC
>few|TRBJ2-5|NA|TRBV29-1
CSVEGTQGETQYF
TGCAGCGTTGAAGGCACTCAAGGGGAGACCCAGTACTTC
>few|TRBJ2-5|NA|TRBV12-3/TRBV12-4
CASSLSGTYQETQYF
TGTGCCAGCAGTTTATCCGGGACATACCAAGAGACCCAGTACTTC